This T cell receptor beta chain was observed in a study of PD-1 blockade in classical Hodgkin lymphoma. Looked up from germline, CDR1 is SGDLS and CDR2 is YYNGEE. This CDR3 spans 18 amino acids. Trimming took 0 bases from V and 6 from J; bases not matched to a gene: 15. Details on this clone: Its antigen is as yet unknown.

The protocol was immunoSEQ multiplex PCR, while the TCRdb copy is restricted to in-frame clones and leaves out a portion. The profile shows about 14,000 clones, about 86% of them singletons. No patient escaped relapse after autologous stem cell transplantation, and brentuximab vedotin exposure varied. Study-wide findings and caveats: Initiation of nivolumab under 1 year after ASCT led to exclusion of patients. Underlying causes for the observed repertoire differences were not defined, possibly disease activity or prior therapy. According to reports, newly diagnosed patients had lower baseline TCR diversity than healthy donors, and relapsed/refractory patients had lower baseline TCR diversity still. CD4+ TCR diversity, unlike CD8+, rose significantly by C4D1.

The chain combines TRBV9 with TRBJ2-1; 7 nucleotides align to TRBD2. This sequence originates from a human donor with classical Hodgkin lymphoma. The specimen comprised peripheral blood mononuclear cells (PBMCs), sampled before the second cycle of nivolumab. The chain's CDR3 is CASSVERGGLGWGNEQFF. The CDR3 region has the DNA TGTGCCAGCAGCGTAGAACGGGGAGGACTAGGGTGGGGCAATGAGCAGTTCTTC.